The clone carrying this TCR beta chain appeared once. The target antigen is unknown. Some clones are missing from TCRdb's copy, which holds only in-frame ones; the method was immunoSEQ multiplex PCR. The profile shows some 150,000 clones, less than 90% of them singletons. The CDR3 extends over 19 amino acids. Per germline, CDR1 LGHNA and CDR2 YSLEER. V shed 5 bases and J 4 bases; nucleotides not matched to a gene: 18. The sample belongs to a study of cytomegalovirus exposure and HLA in healthy donors. Study-level background: The 130 or so validation repertoires were reported in a later analysis to have been generated on the same platform as the roughly 680 first-cohort repertoires.

Findings and caveats of the study: Later, an analysis found that TCR clusters from the first cohort tended to co-occur in the 120 validation repertoires. Reportedly, cytomegalovirus status was diagnosed with high sensitivity and specificity.

J is TRBJ2-1 and V is TRBV4-3; 9 nucleotides line up with TRBD2. Sequencing input: PBMCs. This receptor was obtained from a woman aged 18-30 years in good health and CMV-seropositive. CDR3 region: CASSATLGARLAAYNEQFF. The CDR3 DNA sequence: TGCGCCAGCAGCGCGACATTAGGGGCTAGACTAGCGGCATACAATGAGCAGTTCTTC.